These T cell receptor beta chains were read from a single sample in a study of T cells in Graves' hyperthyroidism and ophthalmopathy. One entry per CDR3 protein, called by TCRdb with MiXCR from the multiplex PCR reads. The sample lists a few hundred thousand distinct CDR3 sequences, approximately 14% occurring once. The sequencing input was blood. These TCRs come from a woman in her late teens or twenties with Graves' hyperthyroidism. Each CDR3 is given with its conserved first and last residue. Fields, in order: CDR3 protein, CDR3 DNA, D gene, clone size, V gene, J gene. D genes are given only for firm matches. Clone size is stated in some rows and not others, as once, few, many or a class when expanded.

CASSEIGVGTEAFF	TGTGCCAGCAGTGAAATCGGGGTGGGCACTGAAGCTTTCTTT	-	many	TRBV2	TRBJ1-1
CASSEFGPPHQDTQYF	TGTGCCAGCAGTGAATTTGGACCGCCCCACCAGGATACGCAGTATTTT	-	-	TRBV6-4	TRBJ2-3
CASSPKPDSNYGYTF	TGTGCCAGCTCACCCAAACCGGACTCAAACTATGGCTACACCTTC	-	many	TRBV18	TRBJ1-2
CASSGTSGGADEQYF	TGTGCCAGCAGCGGGACTAGCGGGGGGGCAGACGAGCAGTACTTC	TRBD2	many	TRBV5-6	TRBJ2-7
CASSKMTDSAKNIQYF	TGTGCCAGCAGTAAAATGACAGATTCAGCCAAAAACATTCAGTACTTC	-	few	TRBV2	TRBJ2-4
CASSPPTAAAGHGELFF	TGTGCTAGCAGCCCCCCGACGGCCGCAGCGGGCCACGGGGAGCTGTTTTTT	-	-	TRBV7-7	TRBJ2-2
CSAMEVAGFDTQYF	TGCAGTGCGATGGAGGTAGCGGGATTCGATACGCAGTATTTT	TRBD2	many	TRBV20-1	TRBJ2-3
CAIRWGGNEQFF	TGTGCCATCAGGTGGGGGGGGAATGAGCAGTTCTTC	TRBD2	few	TRBV10-3	TRBJ2-1
CATSGGGISQYF	TGTGCCACCAGCGGGGGGGGTATCTCGCAGTATTTT	TRBD2	many	TRBV6-1	TRBJ2-3
CASSSGPNAYEQYF	TGTGCCAGCAGCTCGGGACCGAATGCCTACGAGCAGTACTTC	-	-	TRBV11-3	TRBJ2-7
CASSSRDFTDTQYF	TGTGCCAGCAGCTCGAGGGATTTCACAGATACGCAGTATTTT	-	-	TRBV5-4	TRBJ2-3